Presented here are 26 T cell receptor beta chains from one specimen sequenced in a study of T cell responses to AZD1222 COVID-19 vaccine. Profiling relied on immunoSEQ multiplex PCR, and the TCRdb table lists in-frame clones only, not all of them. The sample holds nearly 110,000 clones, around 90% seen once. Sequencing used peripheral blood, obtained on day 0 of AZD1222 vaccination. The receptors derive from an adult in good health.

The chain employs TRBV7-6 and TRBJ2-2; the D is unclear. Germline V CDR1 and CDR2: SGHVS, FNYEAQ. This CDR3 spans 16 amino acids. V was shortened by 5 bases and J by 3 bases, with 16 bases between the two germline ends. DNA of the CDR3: TGTGCCAGCAGCGAATTAGAGGCGTATGACACCGGGGAGCTGTTTTTT. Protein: CASSELEAYDTGELFF.

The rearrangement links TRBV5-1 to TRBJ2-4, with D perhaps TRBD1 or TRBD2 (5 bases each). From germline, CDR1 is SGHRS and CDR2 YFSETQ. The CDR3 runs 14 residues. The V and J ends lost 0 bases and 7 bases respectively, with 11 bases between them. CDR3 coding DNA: TGCGCCAGCAGCTTGGATGGCAGGGAGAACATTCAGTACTTC. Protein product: CASSLDGRENIQYF. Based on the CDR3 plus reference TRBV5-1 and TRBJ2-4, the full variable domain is KAGVTQTPRYLIKTRGQQVTLSCSPISGHRSVSWYQQTPGQGLQFLFEYFSETQRNKGNFPGRFSGRQFSNSRSEMNVSTLELGDSALYLCASSLDGRENIQYFGAGTRLSVL.

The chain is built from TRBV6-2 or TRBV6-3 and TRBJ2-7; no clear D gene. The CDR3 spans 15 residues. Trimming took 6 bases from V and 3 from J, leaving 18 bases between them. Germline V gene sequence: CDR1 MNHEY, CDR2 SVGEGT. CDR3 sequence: CASSLFAAARYEQYF. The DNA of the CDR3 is TGTGCCAGCAGCCTATTTGCCGCAGCGCGCTACGAGCAGTACTTC.

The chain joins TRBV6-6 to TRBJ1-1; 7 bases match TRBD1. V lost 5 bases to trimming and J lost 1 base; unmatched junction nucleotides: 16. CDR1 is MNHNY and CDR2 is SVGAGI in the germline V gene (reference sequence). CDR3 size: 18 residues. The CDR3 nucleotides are TGTGCCAGCAGTCCAAGACAGGGACTAGACTATCGGAACACTGAAGCTTTCTTT. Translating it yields CASSPRQGLDYRNTEAFF.

The CDR3 is CASARGTILSYNEQFF. For the CDR3, the DNA is TGTGCCAGCGCCCGAGGGACTATTCTATCCTACAATGAGCAGTTCTTC. The chain links TRBV2 to TRBJ2-1; 7 bases line up with TRBD2. The ends lost 8 bases at V and 1 base at J; junction bases unmatched: 11. Germline CDR1 reads SNHLY; CDR2 reads FYNNEI. The CDR3 covers 16 residues.

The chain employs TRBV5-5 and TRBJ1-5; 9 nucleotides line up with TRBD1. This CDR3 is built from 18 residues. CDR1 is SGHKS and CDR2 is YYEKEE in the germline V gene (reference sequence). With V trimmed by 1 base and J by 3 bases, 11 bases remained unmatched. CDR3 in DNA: TGTGCCAGCAGCTTGACGGTCCGGGACAGGGTTATCAATCAGCCCCAGCATTTT. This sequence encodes CASSLTVRDRVINQPQHF.

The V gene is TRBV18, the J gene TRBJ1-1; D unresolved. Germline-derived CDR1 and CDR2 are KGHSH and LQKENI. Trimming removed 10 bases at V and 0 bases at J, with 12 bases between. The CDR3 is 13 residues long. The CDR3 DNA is TGTGCCACCCTAGGTCAGGTGAACACTGAAGCTTTCTTT. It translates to CATLGQVNTEAFF.

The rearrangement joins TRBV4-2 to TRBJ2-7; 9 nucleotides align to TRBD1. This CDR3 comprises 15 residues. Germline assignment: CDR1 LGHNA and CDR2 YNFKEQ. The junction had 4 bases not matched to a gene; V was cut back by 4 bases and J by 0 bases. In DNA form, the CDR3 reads TGTGCCAGCAGCCCTACAGGGGGCGCCTCCTACGAGCAGTACTTC. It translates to CASSPTGGASYEQYF.

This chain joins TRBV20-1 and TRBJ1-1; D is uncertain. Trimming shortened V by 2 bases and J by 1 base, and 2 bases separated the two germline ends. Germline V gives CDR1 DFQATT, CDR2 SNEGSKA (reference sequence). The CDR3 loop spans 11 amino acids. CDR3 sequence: CSARQNTEAFF. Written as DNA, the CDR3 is TGCAGTGCTAGACAGAACACTGAAGCTTTCTTT.

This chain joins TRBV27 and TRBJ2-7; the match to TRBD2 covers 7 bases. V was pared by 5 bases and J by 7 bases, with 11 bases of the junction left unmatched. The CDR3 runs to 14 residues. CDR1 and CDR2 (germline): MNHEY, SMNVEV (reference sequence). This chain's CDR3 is CASSPGGGMWEQYF. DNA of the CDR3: TGTGCCAGCAGTCCCGGCGGGGGAATGTGGGAGCAGTACTTC.

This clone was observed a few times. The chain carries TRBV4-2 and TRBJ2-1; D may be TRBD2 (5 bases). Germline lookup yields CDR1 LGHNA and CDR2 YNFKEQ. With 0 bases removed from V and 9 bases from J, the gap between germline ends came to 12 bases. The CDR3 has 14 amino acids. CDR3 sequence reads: CASSQERVGGEQFF. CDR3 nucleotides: TGTGCCAGCAGCCAAGAGCGGGTCGGCGGTGAGCAGTTCTTC.

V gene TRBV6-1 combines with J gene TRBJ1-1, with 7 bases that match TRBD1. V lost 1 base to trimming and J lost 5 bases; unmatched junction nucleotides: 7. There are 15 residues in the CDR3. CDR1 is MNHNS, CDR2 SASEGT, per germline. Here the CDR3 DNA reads TGTGCCAGCAGTGAAGATAAGGGGGCGCCTACTGAAGCTTTCTTT. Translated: CASSEDKGAPTEAFF.

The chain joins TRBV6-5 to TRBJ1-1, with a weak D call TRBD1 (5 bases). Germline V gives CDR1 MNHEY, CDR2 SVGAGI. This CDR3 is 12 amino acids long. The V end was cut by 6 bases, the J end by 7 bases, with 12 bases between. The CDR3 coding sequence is TGTGCCAGCAGCTCCGTTGACAGTGAAGCTTTCTTT. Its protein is CASSSVDSEAFF.

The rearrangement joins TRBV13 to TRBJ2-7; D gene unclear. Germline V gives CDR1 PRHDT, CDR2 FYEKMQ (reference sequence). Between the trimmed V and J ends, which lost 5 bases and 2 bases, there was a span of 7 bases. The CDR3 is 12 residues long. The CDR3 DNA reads TGTGCCAGCAGCACGCTTCCCTACGAGCAGTACTTC. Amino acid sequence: CASSTLPYEQYF.

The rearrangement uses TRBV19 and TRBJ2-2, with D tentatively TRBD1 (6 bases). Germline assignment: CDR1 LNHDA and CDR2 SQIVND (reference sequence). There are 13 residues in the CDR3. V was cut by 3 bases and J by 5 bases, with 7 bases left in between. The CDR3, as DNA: TGTGCCAGTAGTATTCAGGGGACCGGGGAGCTGTTTTTT. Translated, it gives CASSIQGTGELFF.

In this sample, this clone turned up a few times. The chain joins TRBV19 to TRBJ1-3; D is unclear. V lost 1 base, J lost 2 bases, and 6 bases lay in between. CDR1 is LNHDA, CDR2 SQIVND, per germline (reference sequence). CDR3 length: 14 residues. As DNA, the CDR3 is TGTGCCAGTAGTATAGTGACCACTGGAAACACCATATATTTT. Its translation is CASSIVTTGNTIYF.

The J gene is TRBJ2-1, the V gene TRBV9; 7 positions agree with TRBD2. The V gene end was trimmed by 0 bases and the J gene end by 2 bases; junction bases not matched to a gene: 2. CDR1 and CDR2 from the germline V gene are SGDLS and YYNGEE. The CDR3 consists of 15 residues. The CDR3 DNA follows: TGTGCCAGCAGCGTAGAACTAGCGACCTACAATGAGCAGTTCTTC. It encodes CASSVELATYNEQFF. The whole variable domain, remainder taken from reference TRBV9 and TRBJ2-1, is DSGVTQTPKHLITATGQRVTLRCSPRSGDLSVYWYQQSLDQGLQFLIQYYNGEERAKGNILERFSAQQFPDLHSELNLSSLELGDSALYFCASSVELATYNEQFFGPGTRLTVL.

The CDR3 here is CASSHWGAGRISEAFF. The DNA of the CDR3 is TGTGCCAGCAGCCACTGGGGGGCAGGGCGGATTTCTGAAGCTTTCTTT. The genes are TRBV3-1 (or the pseudogene TRBV3-2) and TRBJ1-1; perhaps TRBD1 as D (6 bases). Trimming left V 3 bases short and J 6 bases short, with 20 bases between. CDR3 length: 16 residues. Germline CDR1 is LGHDT and CDR2 is YNNKEL (reference sequence).

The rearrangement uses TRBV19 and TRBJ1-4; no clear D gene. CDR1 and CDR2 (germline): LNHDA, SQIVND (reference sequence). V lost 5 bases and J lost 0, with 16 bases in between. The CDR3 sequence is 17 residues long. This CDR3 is CASSYSKILTTNEKLFF. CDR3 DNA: TGTGCCAGTAGTTACAGCAAGATACTCACAACTAATGAAAAACTGTTTTTT.

As DNA, the CDR3 is TGCGCCAGCAGCTTCAGGGGTGGCGAGACCCAGTACTTC. Translated: CASSFRGGETQYF. This chain links TRBV5-1 with TRBJ2-5; TRBD1 might be the D (6 bases). CDR3 length equals 13 residues. Germline values: CDR1 SGHRS, CDR2 YFSETQ. V lost 2 bases and J lost 5, with 10 bases in between.

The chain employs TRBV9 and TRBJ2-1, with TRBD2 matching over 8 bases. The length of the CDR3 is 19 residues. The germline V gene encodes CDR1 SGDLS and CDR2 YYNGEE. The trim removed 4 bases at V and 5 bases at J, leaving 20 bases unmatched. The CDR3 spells CASSSPPRRGGGTHNEQFF. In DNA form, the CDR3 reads TGTGCCAGCAGCTCTCCCCCCCGGCGGGGCGGGGGGACACACAATGAGCAGTTCTTC.

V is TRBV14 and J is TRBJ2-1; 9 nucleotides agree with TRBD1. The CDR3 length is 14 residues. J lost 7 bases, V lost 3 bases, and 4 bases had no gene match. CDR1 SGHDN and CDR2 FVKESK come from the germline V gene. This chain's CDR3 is CASSHRDRVNEQFF. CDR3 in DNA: TGTGCCAGCAGCCACCGGGACAGGGTGAATGAGCAGTTCTTC. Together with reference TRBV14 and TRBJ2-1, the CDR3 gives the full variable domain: EAGVTQFPSHSVIEKGQTVTLRCDPISGHDNLYWYRRVMGKEIKFLLHFVKESKQDESGMPNNRFLAERTGGTYSTLKVQPAELEDSGVYFCASSHRDRVNEQFFGPGTRLTVL.

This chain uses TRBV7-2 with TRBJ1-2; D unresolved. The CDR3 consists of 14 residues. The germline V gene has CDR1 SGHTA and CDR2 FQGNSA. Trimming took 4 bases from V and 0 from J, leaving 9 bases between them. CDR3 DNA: TGTGCCAGCAGCTCTGACCAAGCTAACTATGGCTACACCTTC. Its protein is CASSSDQANYGYTF. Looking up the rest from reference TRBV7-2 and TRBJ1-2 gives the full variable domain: GAGVSQSPSNKVTEKGKDVELRCDPISGHTALYWYRQSLGQGLEFLIYFQGNSAPDKSGLPSDRFSAERTGGSVSTLTIQRTQQEDSAVYLCASSSDQANYGYTFGSGTRLTVV.

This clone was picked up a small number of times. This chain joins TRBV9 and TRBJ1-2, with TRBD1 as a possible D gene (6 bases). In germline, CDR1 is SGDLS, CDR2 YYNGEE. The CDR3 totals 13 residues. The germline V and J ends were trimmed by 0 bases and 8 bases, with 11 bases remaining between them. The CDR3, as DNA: TGTGCCAGCAGCGTAGTACAGGGAGGAGGCTACACCTTC. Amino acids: CASSVVQGGGYTF.

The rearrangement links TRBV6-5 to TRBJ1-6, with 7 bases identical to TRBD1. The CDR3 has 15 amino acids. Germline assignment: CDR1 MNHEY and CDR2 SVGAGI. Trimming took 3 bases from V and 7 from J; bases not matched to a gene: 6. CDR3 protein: CASSYAPGQNSPLHF. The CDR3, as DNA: TGTGCCAGCAGTTATGCACCGGGACAGAATTCACCCCTCCACTTT.

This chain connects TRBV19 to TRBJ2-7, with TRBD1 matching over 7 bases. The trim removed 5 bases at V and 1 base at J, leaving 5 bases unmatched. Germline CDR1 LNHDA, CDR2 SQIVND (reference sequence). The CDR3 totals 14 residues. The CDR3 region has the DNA TGTGCCAGTAGTTCGCGACAGGGATCCTACGAGCAGTACTTC. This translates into CASSSRQGSYEQYF. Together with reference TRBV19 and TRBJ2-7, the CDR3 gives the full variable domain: DGGITQSPKYLFRKEGQNVTLSCEQNLNHDAMYWYRQDPGQGLRLIYYSQIVNDFQKGDIAEGYSVSREKKESFPLTVTSAQKNPTAFYLCASSSRQGSYEQYFGPGTRLTVT.